A single sample is the source of the 15 T cell receptor beta chains below, sequenced in a study of blood T cell repertoires in COVID-19. The table came from immunoSEQ multiplex PCR; TCRdb's copy has only in-frame clones and leaves some out. The repertoire includes tens of thousands of clones, 83% of them detected once, and about 42% sits in the top ten. The material sequenced was peripheral blood. These receptors were taken from a man aged 80 or over with active or convalescent COVID-19.

The chain combines TRBV10-3 with TRBJ1-5, with D possibly being TRBD1 (6 bases). Germline values: CDR1 ENHRY, CDR2 SYGVKD. The CDR3 extends over 13 amino acids. Trimming stripped 5 bases from V and 5 bases from J, with 10 bases between. The CDR3 DNA reads TGTGCCATCAGTACAGGGTTTGATCAGCCCCAGCATTTT. Translating gives CAISTGFDQPQHF.

This rearrangement joins TRBV10-3 to TRBJ1-1; D unresolved. The CDR3 length is 12 residues. The germline CDR1 and CDR2 sequences are ENHRY and SYGVKD. V lost 3 bases to trimming and J lost 8 bases, with 10 bases between them. The DNA of the CDR3 is TGTGCCATCAGTGAAAACCAGCGGGAAGCTTTCTTT. As protein: CAISENQREAFF.

The chain combines TRBV9 with TRBJ1-1; a possible D gene is TRBD1 (5 bases). Per the germline V gene, CDR1 is SGDLS and CDR2 is YYNGEE. The ends were cut back, 0 bases at V and 3 bases at J, with 21 bases in the middle. This CDR3 is 18 amino acids long. The CDR3 region is CASSVDPGSTQRDTEAFF. The CDR3, as DNA: TGTGCCAGCAGCGTAGATCCAGGGTCAACCCAAAGGGACACTGAAGCTTTCTTT.

The V and J genes are TRBV30 and TRBJ1-2; 9 nucleotides agree with TRBD1. This CDR3 spans 14 amino acids. The V gene end was trimmed by 5 bases and the J gene end by 7 bases; junction bases not matched to a gene: 11. The germline V gene encodes CDR1 GTSNPN and CDR2 SVGIG (reference sequence). This CDR3 is CAWGTRDRVSGYTF. DNA of the CDR3: TGTGCCTGGGGGACTCGGGACAGGGTGTCTGGCTACACCTTC. The whole variable domain, filled in from reference TRBV30 and TRBJ1-2, reads SQTIHQWPATLVQPVGSPLSLECTVEGTSNPNLYWYRQAAGRGLQLLFYSVGIGQISSEVPQNLSASRPQDRQFILSSKKLLLSDSGFYLCAWGTRDRVSGYTFGSGTRLTVV.

This clone was counted many times. The chain couples TRBV9 to TRBJ2-1; TRBD2 matches at 8 bases. Germline V gene sequence: CDR1 SGDLS, CDR2 YYNGEE. CDR3 length: 14 amino acids. V shed 0 bases, J shed 8 bases, and the junction held 4 bases outside the gene matches. The CDR3 here is CASSVAGGRDEQFF. In DNA, the CDR3 is TGTGCCAGCAGCGTAGCGGGGGGGCGGGATGAGCAGTTCTTC.

The rearrangement links TRBV3-1 (or the pseudogene TRBV3-2) to TRBJ1-2; 7 positions match TRBD1. The length of the CDR3 is 15 residues. Germline V gene data show CDR1 as LGHDT and CDR2 as YNNKEL (reference sequence). After removal of 4 bases from V and 5 bases from J, the junction contained 10 bases not matched to a gene. This chain's CDR3 is CASSLGTETWYGYTF. CDR3 coding DNA: TGTGCCAGCAGCCTCGGGACAGAGACATGGTATGGCTACACCTTC.

The rearrangement links TRBV19 to TRBJ1-2; the D gene is possibly TRBD1 (6 bases). Per the germline V gene, CDR1 is LNHDA and CDR2 is SQIVND (reference sequence). Trimming stripped 5 bases from V and 8 bases from J, with 18 bases between. The CDR3 runs 14 residues. For the CDR3, the DNA is TGTGCCAGTAGTTACCGGGACACCGCCCGAGGCTACACCTTC. This gives the protein CASSYRDTARGYTF.

This clone was observed once. The V call is TRBV20-1, the J call TRBJ1-3; the D is unclear. The CDR3 covers 14 residues. Germline assignment: CDR1 DFQATT and CDR2 SNEGSKA (reference sequence). The ends were cut back, 3 bases at V and 1 base at J, with 10 bases in the middle. In DNA, the CDR3 is TGCAGTGCTAGTAGCGTGTTTTCTGGAAACACCATATATTTT. Protein: CSASSVFSGNTIYF.

This chain joins TRBV12-5 and TRBJ2-3, with TRBD2 identical over 8 bases. The CDR3 has 13 amino acids. Germline CDR1 LGHNT, CDR2 FRNRAP. The ends lost 6 bases at V and 5 bases at J; junction bases unmatched: 4. This chain's CDR3 is CASGGGGRDTQYF. The CDR3 DNA follows: TGTGCTAGTGGGGGCGGGGGGCGAGATACGCAGTATTTT. The variable domain in full, completed from reference TRBV12-5 and TRBJ2-3, reads DARVTQTPRHKVTEMGQEVTMRCQPILGHNTVFWYRQTMMQGLELLAYFRNRAPLDDSGMPKDRFSAEMPDATLATLKIQPSEPRDSAVYFCASGGGGRDTQYFGPGTRLTVL.

The rearrangement joins TRBV19 to TRBJ2-1; 11 bases match TRBD2. CDR1 is LNHDA and CDR2 is SQIVND in the germline V gene (reference sequence). The CDR3 is made up of 15 amino acids. The J segment lost 9 bases and the V segment lost 3 bases, leaving 7 bases of the junction unmatched. The CDR3 loop reads CASSMMTSGVSEQFF. DNA of the CDR3: TGTGCCAGTAGTATGATGACTAGCGGGGTGAGTGAGCAGTTCTTC.

The J gene is TRBJ2-1, the V gene TRBV6-5; 12 bases align to TRBD2. The ends lost 5 bases at V and 8 bases at J; junction bases unmatched: 7. Per the germline V gene, CDR1 is MNHEY and CDR2 is SVGAGI. The CDR3 is made up of 15 amino acids. The CDR3 spells CASSPTSGGIYEQFF. DNA for the CDR3: TGTGCCAGCAGTCCAACTAGCGGGGGGATCTATGAGCAGTTCTTC.

The J gene is TRBJ2-3, the V gene TRBV30; D is perhaps TRBD2 (6 bases). V lost 3 bases and J 6 bases, leaving 22 bases between the germline ends. The CDR3 is made up of 16 amino acids. Germline V gene data show CDR1 as GTSNPN and CDR2 as SVGIG (reference sequence). This CDR3 is CAWRAGTSRRYDTQYF. The CDR3 bases are TGTGCCTGGAGAGCAGGGACTTCCCGACGATACGATACGCAGTATTTT.

The gene calls are TRBV6-2 or TRBV6-3 and TRBJ2-4; possible D gene TRBD1, 7 bases. Germline lookup yields CDR1 MNHEY and CDR2 SVGEGT. Trimming cost V 0 bases and J 4 bases, with 13 bases left between them. CDR3 size: 16 residues. CDR3 in amino acids: CASSYSLTGRKNIQYF. As DNA, the CDR3 is TGTGCCAGCAGTTACTCCCTGACAGGGAGGAAAAACATTCAGTACTTC.

V usage is TRBV19 and J usage is TRBJ1-2; 11 bases are a match to TRBD1. With V trimmed by 5 bases and J by 8 bases, 7 bases remained unmatched. Germline V gene sequence: CDR1 LNHDA, CDR2 SQIVND (reference sequence). The CDR3 sequence is 14 residues long. The CDR3 DNA follows: TGTGCCAGTAGTGCGGGACAGGGGGGGGTCGGCTACACCTTC. Translation: CASSAGQGGVGYTF.

This clone was counted once. V and J are TRBV4-3 and TRBJ2-4, with unresolved D. The CDR3 sequence is 12 residues long. Germline lookup yields CDR1 LGHNA and CDR2 YSLEER. V was clipped by 6 bases and J by 10 bases, with 13 bases between them. The CDR3 coding sequence is TGCGCCAGCAGTCGATTGGGCGATATTCAGTACTTC. Translating it yields CASSRLGDIQYF.